Each of the 7 T cell receptor beta chains below was sequenced from the same sample in a study of shared clonotypes between healthy human individuals. Repertoires were generated with immunoSEQ multiplex PCR, while TCRdb's copy carries only in-frame clones and drops some. Of under 600,000 clones listed, about 97% are singletons. Input material: naive CD4+ T cells sorted from blood. Subset here: CD45RA+ positively selected. The receptors were sampled from a woman aged 25 to 39 in good health.

The chain uses TRBV7-3 and TRBJ2-5; unclear D gene. In germline, CDR1 is SGHTA, CDR2 FQGTGA. Trimming removed 5 bases from V and 5 bases from J, with 12 bases in between. CDR3 size: 13 residues. The CDR3: CASSLGDGETQYF. Here the CDR3 DNA reads TGTGCCAGCAGCCTCGGTGACGGGGAGACCCAGTACTTC.

The V and J genes are TRBV7-2 and TRBJ2-2; D is unclear. The V gene's germline CDR1 is SGHTA and CDR2 FQGNSA. V was cut by 2 bases and J by 5 bases, with 9 bases left in between. This CDR3 contains 14 residues. The CDR3 region is CASSLWGTTGELFF. CDR3 coding DNA: TGTGCCAGCAGCTTATGGGGAACTACCGGGGAGCTGTTTTTT.

The chain couples TRBV6-1 to TRBJ1-6, with unresolved D. Germline lookup yields CDR1 MNHNS and CDR2 SASEGT. Trimming took off 7 bases at V and 0 bases at J, with 10 bases between the two ends. The CDR3 runs 15 residues. The CDR3 DNA reads as TGTGCCAGCACTCTGGGCAGCTCCTATAATTCACCCCTCCACTTT. It yields the protein CASTLGSSYNSPLHF.

The V and J genes are TRBV7-2 and TRBJ1-3; TRBD1 matches 7 bases. Trimming cost V 6 bases and J 0 bases; bases outside gene matches: 11. The length of the CDR3 is 17 residues. CDR1 is SGHTA and CDR2 is FQGNSA in the germline V gene. The CDR3 reads CASRTTGALNSGNTIYF. For the CDR3, the DNA is TGTGCCAGCAGGACTACAGGGGCGCTCAACTCTGGAAACACCATATATTTT.

The genes are TRBV6-5 and TRBJ2-1; TRBD1 matches at 9 bases. The V and J ends lost 3 bases and 8 bases, in that order; junction bases with no gene match: 8. Looked up from germline, CDR1 is MNHEY and CDR2 is SVGAGI. This CDR3 contains 15 residues. The CDR3 spells CASSYPGTGYDEQFF. In nucleotides, the CDR3 is TGTGCCAGCAGTTATCCCGGGACAGGGTATGATGAGCAGTTCTTC.

The rearrangement uses TRBV5-1 and TRBJ2-6; D is perhaps TRBD2 (5 bases). The CDR3 length is 19 residues. The V gene's germline CDR1 is SGHRS and CDR2 YFSETQ. V was pared by 4 bases and J by 1 base, with 21 bases between. CDR3 in amino acids: CASSLQVLVRYSGANVLTF. CDR3 bases: TGCGCCAGCAGCCTTCAAGTACTAGTTAGGTATTCTGGGGCCAACGTCCTGACTTTC.

The V and J genes are TRBV6-1 and TRBJ1-1; D is undetermined. This CDR3 comprises 12 residues. Germline V lookup: CDR1 MNHNS, CDR2 SASEGT. Trimming pared 7 bases from V and 4 bases from J, leaving 10 bases between. DNA for the CDR3: TGTGCCAGCATTCGGTCTTCCACTGAAGCTTTCTTT. This sequence encodes CASIRSSTEAFF.